This TCR beta chain is from a study of T cell responses to AZD1222 COVID-19 vaccine. Assay: immunoSEQ multiplex PCR; the TCRdb copy retains only in-frame clones and omits some. The table includes some 97,000 clones, roughly 90% detected once. With respect to this clone: Its antigen is unidentified.

V was shortened by 4 bases and J by 0 bases, with 15 bases between the two germline ends. This CDR3 has 16 residues. The germline V gene has CDR1 MGHRA and CDR2 YSYEKL. General observations from the study: Repertoire sampling occurred only after the peak T cell response. It was only a handful of AZD1222 recipients who were seropositive at baseline. With dominance at 160-218 and 743-854, vaccine-associated CD4 TCRs spanned spike. Clonal diversity was possibly underestimated, and white British individuals and females predominated among donors.

The specimen comprised peripheral blood, sampled on day 0 of AZD1222 vaccination. This TCR derives from an adult in good health. This chain connects TRBV4-1 to TRBJ1-1; weak D call: TRBD1 (6 bases). As DNA, the CDR3 is TGCGCCAGCAGCCTCCAAGGCGCAGGGGTGAACACTGAAGCTTTCTTT. Its translation is CASSLQGAGVNTEAFF.